Listed below are T cell receptor beta chains from one sample, sequenced in a study of blood T cell repertoires in COVID-19. Profiled with immunoSEQ multiplex PCR; TCRdb holds only in-frame clones, not every one. This repertoire shows under 100,000 clones, around four fifths found once; its top ten account for 15% to 20%. The sequencing input was peripheral blood. The source of these receptors is a man older than 75 with active or convalescent COVID-19. CDR3s include the opening cysteine and the closing phenylalanine or tryptophan. D genes are given only for firm matches. Clone size is stated in some rows and not others, as once, few, many or a class when expanded.

d_gene	j_gene	v_gene	abundance	CDR3nt	CDR3aa
TRBD2	TRBJ2-5	TRBV5-1	NA	TGCGCCAGCAGCTTGGGAGTGGGACTAGCGGGTGAAGAGACCCAGTACTTC	CASSLGVGLAGEETQYF
NA	TRBJ1-5	TRBV7-2	NA	TGTGCCAGCAGCTTAACGGGGGGGGGAAACAATCAGCCCCAGCATTTT	CASSLTGGGNNQPQHF
TRBD1	TRBJ1-2	TRBV5-1	NA	TGCGCCAGCAGCGGCCTCACAGGGGGCTATGGCTACACCTTC	CASSGLTGGYGYTF
TRBD1	TRBJ2-1	TRBV18	NA	TGTGCCAGCTCACCCTCCGGGACAGGGGGCCACAATGAGCAGTTCTTC	CASSPSGTGGHNEQFF
TRBD1	TRBJ2-2	TRBV9	NA	TGTGCCAGCAGCGGACAGGGGGTACTCGGGGAGCTGTTTTTT	CASSGQGVLGELFF
NA	TRBJ2-4	TRBV6-1	NA	TGTGCCAGCAGTGAAGGGGGCGGATACAAAAACATTCAGTACTTC	CASSEGGGYKNIQYF
NA	TRBJ2-1	TRBV9	NA	TGTGCCAGCAGCCCCGGGATCGGGAGCTCCTACAATGAGCAGTTCTTC	CASSPGIGSSYNEQFF
NA	TRBJ1-5	TRBV19	NA	TGTGCCAGTAGTACGCTCGGGGACTTCAATCGAATCCAGCCCCAGCATTTT	CASSTLGDFNRIQPQHF
TRBD1	TRBJ1-3	TRBV27	NA	TGTGCCAGCAGGGAGACAGGGGAAGCAGGAAACACCATATATTTT	CASRETGEAGNTIYF
NA	TRBJ2-5	TRBV9	NA	TGTGCCAGCAGCGTAGGTAGGCGGAGTGGATTCCAAGAGACCCAGTACTTC	CASSVGRRSGFQETQYF
TRBD2	TRBJ2-5	TRBV3-1/TRBV3-2	NA	TGTGCCAGCAGCCATAGTAGGCTAGCGGGTTCAGAGACCCAGTACTTC	CASSHSRLAGSETQYF
TRBD1	TRBJ1-2	TRBV9	NA	TGTGCCAGCAGGAGGGGACAGGGGGTCTCGAATGGCTACACCTTC	CASRRGQGVSNGYTF
TRBD1	TRBJ1-1	TRBV5-1	NA	TGCGCCAGCAGCCCAGGGACAGGCAGGGGGTACACTGAAGCTTTCTTT	CASSPGTGRGYTEAFF
NA	TRBJ2-5	TRBV2	NA	TGTGCCAGCAGTCGGGAGTACCAAGAGACCCAGTACTTC	CASSREYQETQYF
NA	TRBJ1-1	TRBV18	NA	TGTGCCAGCTCACCAACAGGGATCACTGAAGCTTTCTTT	CASSPTGITEAFF
TRBD1	TRBJ1-2	TRBV6-2/TRBV6-3	NA	TGTGCCAGCAGCCCCGACAGGGGGCGAGGCTACACCTTC	CASSPDRGRGYTF
TRBD1	TRBJ1-2	TRBV9	NA	TGTGCCAGCAGCCACCGGACAGGGTTTGGCTACACCTTC	CASSHRTGFGYTF
TRBD2	TRBJ2-2	TRBV3-1/TRBV3-2	NA	TGTGCCAGCAGCCAATTTAGCGGGAGCAGGAGGGGGGAGCTGTTTTTT	CASSQFSGSRRGELFF
TRBD2	TRBJ2-1	TRBV9	NA	TGTGCCAGCAGCGCTAGCGGGAGGGACTACTACAATGAGCAGTTCTTC	CASSASGRDYYNEQFF
NA	TRBJ1-5	TRBV11-3	NA	TGTGCCAGCAGCTCCGGGTCTCCAAATGGGCCCCAGCATTTT	CASSSGSPNGPQHF
NA	TRBJ1-1	TRBV3-1/TRBV3-2	few	TGTGCCAGCAGCCGCCGGACAGAGGGTCACACTGAAGCTTTCTTT	CASSRRTEGHTEAFF
TRBD1	TRBJ2-1	TRBV5-1	NA	TGCGCCAGCAGCTTGGTTGCGGGGACAGGGGCCAACAATGAGCAGTTCTTC	CASSLVAGTGANNEQFF
TRBD2	TRBJ2-3	TRBV5-1	NA	TGCGCCAGCAGCCCAAGGACTAGCGGGGGGGCAAGGACAGATACGCAGTATTTT	CASSPRTSGGARTDTQYF
NA	TRBJ1-1	TRBV21-1	NA	TGTGCCAGCAGCAAATGGGGACGGAGGGTTCGTGCTGAAGCTTTCTTT	CASSKWGRRVRAEAFF
TRBD2	TRBJ2-1	TRBV11-3	NA	TGTGCCAGCAGCTCGACTAGCGGGGGTTACAATGAGCAGTTCTTC	CASSSTSGGYNEQFF
NA	TRBJ1-1	TRBV18	few	TGTGCCAGCTCACCGACTCCCTCATGGAACACTGAAGCTTTCTTT	CASSPTPSWNTEAFF
NA	TRBJ2-1	TRBV5-1	NA	TGCGCCAGCAGCGTTCGACAGAGCAATGAGCAGTTCTTC	CASSVRQSNEQFF
TRBD1	TRBJ2-3	TRBV10-3	NA	TGTGCCACCCGACAGGGGAGCACAGATACGCAGTATTTT	CATRQGSTDTQYF
NA	TRBJ1-3	TRBV5-1	NA	TGCGCCAGCAGCTTGGACACGGGTGGAAACACCATATATTTT	CASSLDTGGNTIYF
NA	TRBJ2-5	TRBV12-3/TRBV12-4	NA	TGTGCCAGCAGCTCACTAGCCCAAGAGACCCAGTACTTC	CASSSLAQETQYF
NA	TRBJ2-1	TRBV10-2	NA	TGCGCCAGCAGTGAGACCATCGGGGTGACAAACAATGAGCAGTTCTTC	CASSETIGVTNNEQFF
TRBD2	TRBJ2-2	TRBV5-4	NA	TGTGCCAGCAGGCGTCTAGCGGGGGATATCACCGGGGAGCTGTTTTTT	CASRRLAGDITGELFF
NA	TRBJ1-4	TRBV19	NA	TGTGCCAGTAGTATATGGGTCAGGGTTAATGAAAAACTGTTTTTT	CASSIWVRVNEKLFF
TRBD1	TRBJ1-5	TRBV18	NA	TGTGCCAGCTCCCTACAGGGGGTCAGTCCCCCACAGCCCCAGCATTTT	CASSLQGVSPPQPQHF
NA	TRBJ2-3	TRBV7-8	NA	TGTGCCAGCAGCTTACCCCGGACAGCCCGCGCAGATACGCAGTATTTT	CASSLPRTARADTQYF
NA	TRBJ1-5	TRBV24-1	NA	TGTGCCACCAGTGATTCGGGTCAGACTTTTAGCAATCAGCCCCAGCATTTT	CATSDSGQTFSNQPQHF
TRBD1	TRBJ2-5	TRBV5-1	NA	TGCGCCAGCAGCCCGCCGGGACAGACACAAGAGACCCAGTACTTC	CASSPPGQTQETQYF
NA	TRBJ2-2	TRBV7-7	NA	TGTGCCAGCAGCTTAGTCTTTACGGGTGGCAACACCGGGGAGCTGTTTTTT	CASSLVFTGGNTGELFF
NA	TRBJ1-1	TRBV12-3/TRBV12-4	few	TGTGCCAGCAGTGCAGGGGTTTACACTGAAGCTTTCTTT	CASSAGVYTEAFF
TRBD2	TRBJ2-1	TRBV7-2	NA	TGTGCCAGCAGCTTCGTCCATAGCGGGGGAAACAATGAGCAGTTCTTC	CASSFVHSGGNNEQFF
NA	TRBJ2-2	TRBV7-2	NA	TGTGCCAGCAGCTTGCGGTTTACCGGGGAGCTGTTTTTT	CASSLRFTGELFF